This TCR beta chain was retrieved from a study of human T cells and chemical hapten exposure. Study-wide context: 2% DPC applied to an approximately 2 cm by approximately 2 cm arm area sensitized donors. Study-wide results and limits: Among expanded TCRs, significantly more large CDR3 similarity clusters formed than among controls.

TCRdb reprocessed the RACE reads with MiXCR, giving one entry per CDR3 protein. The repertoire holds 300,000 to 450,000 distinct CDR3 sequences, 4.5% to 5.5% seen once, with more than 8% in the top ten. Comments on this clonotype: Its specificity is unknown.

The CDR3 runs 16 residues. J was trimmed by 7 bases and V by 3 bases; bases with no gene match: 11. Germline V lookup: CDR1 SGHAT, CDR2 FQNNGV. As for time point: pre-sensitization, week 0. As to treatment: therapeutic diphenylcyclopropenone sensitization with weekly scalp DPC. Unfractionated whole blood was the source from which total RNA was extracted. The sequence came from a woman under 30 with alopecia areata. Some clones in this sample may be carry-over from other donors' samples. The rearrangement links TRBV11-2 to TRBJ1-4; TRBD1 aligns across 7 bases. The specimen was whole blood, collected in connection with sensitization to the hapten diphenylcyclopropenone (DPC). CDR3 DNA sequence: TGTGCCAGCAGCTTTGGATCGACAGGGATACCTGAAAAACTGTTTTTT. Its protein product is CASSFGSTGIPEKLFF.